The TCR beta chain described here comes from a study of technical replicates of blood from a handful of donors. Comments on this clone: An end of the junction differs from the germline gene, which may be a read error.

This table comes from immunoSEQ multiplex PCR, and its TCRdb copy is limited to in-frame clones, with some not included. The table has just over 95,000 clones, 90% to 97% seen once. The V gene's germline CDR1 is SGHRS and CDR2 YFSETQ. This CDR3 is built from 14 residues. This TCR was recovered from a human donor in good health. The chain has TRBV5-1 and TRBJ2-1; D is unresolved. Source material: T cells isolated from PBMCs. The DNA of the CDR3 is TGCGCCAGCAGCTTTTTACCCCACTACGATGAGCAGTTCTTC. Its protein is CASSFLPHYDEQFF.